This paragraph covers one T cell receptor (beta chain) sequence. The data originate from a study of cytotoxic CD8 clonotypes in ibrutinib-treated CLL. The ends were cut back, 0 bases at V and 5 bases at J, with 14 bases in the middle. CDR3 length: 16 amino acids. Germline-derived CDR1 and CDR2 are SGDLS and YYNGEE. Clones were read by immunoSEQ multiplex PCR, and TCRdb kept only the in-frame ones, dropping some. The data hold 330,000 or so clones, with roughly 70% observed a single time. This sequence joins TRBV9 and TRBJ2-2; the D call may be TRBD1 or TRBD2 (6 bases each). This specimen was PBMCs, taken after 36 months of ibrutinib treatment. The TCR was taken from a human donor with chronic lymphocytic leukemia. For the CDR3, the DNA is TGTGCCAGCAGCGTAGTAACGGGGGCATTGACCGGGGAGCTGTTTTTT. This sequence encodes CASSVVTGALTGELFF.